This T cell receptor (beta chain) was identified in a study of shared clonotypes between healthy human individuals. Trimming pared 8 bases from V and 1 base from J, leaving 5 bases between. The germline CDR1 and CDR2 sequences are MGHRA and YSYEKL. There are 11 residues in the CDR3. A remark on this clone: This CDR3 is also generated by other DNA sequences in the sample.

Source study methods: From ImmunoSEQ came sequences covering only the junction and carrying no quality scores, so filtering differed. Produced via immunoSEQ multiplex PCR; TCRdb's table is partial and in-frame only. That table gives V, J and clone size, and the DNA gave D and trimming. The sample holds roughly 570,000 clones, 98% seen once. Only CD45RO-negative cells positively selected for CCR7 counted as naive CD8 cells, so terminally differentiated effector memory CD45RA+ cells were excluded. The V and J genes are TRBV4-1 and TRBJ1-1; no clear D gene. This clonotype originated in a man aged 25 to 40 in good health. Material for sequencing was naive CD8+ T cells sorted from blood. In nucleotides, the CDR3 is TGCGCCAGCTCTCAGAACACTGAAGCTTTCTTT. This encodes CASSQNTEAFF.